The rows below give T cell receptor beta chains drawn from one sample of a study of T-cell memory formation after mild COVID-19. MiXCR, run by TCRdb on the 5' RACE reads, gives a single entry per CDR3 protein. The table has over 400,000 distinct CDR3 sequences, 20% to 30% seen once. Sequenced input: PBMCs or a T cell subset sorted from them (not recorded which). These receptors all stem from an adult woman who had mild COVID-19 (a few samples of this study predate the infection). Cell type and time point are not known. CDR3s include the opening cysteine and the closing phenylalanine or tryptophan. D genes are given only for firm matches. Clone size is stated in some rows and not others, as once, few, many or a class when expanded.

length,D,V,size,J,CDR3,DNA
15,-,TRBV29-1,-,TRBJ2-3,CSVEDQRGSADTQYF,TGCAGCGTTGAAGATCAGAGGGGCTCGGCAGATACGCAGTATTTT
14,-,TRBV7-9,-,TRBJ1-1,CASSLWGVNTEAFF,TGTGCCAGCAGTTTGTGGGGGGTGAACACTGAAGCTTTCTTT
14,TRBD2,TRBV20-1,-,TRBJ2-1,CSARGLAAYNEQFF,TGCAGTGCTAGGGGACTAGCGGCCTACAATGAGCAGTTCTTC
15,TRBD1,TRBV27,-,TRBJ2-7,CASSSGQGRRREQYF,TGTGCCAGCAGTTCTGGACAGGGGCGTAGAAGGGAGCAGTACTTC
13,-,TRBV5-1,few,TRBJ1-1,CASRPRPNTEAFF,TGCGCCAGCAGACCCAGGCCGAACACTGAAGCTTTCTTT
13,-,TRBV7-3,-,TRBJ2-5,CASSQTGWETQYF,TGTGCCAGCAGTCAAACAGGGTGGGAGACCCAGTACTTC
14,-,TRBV7-3,few,TRBJ2-3,CASSSLGSTDTQYF,TGTGCCAGCAGCTCCCTGGGGAGCACAGATACGCAGTATTTT
13,-,TRBV29-1,few,TRBJ2-7,CSVVAGQSYEQYF,TGCAGCGTCGTGGCGGGGCAGTCCTACGAGCAGTACTTC
12,-,TRBV6-2/TRBV6-3,-,TRBJ1-2,CASSSPPGAETF,TGTGCCAGCAGTTCCCCCCCGGGCGCGGAAACCTTC
15,TRBD1,TRBV9,-,TRBJ2-1,CASSNTGTGFDEQFF,TGTGCCAGCAGCAACACCGGGACAGGGTTCGATGAGCAGTTCTTC
14,TRBD1,TRBV6-1,-,TRBJ1-5,CATRDSKAYQPQHF,TGTGCCACCCGGGACAGCAAAGCATATCAGCCCCAGCATTTT
14,TRBD1,TRBV29-1,-,TRBJ2-7,CSASDRGSSYEQYF,TGCAGCGCGTCCGACAGGGGTAGTTCCTACGAGCAGTACTTC
15,TRBD2,TRBV20-1,few,TRBJ2-1,CSARERLASYNEQFF,TGCAGTGCTAGAGAGCGACTAGCGAGTTACAATGAGCAGTTCTTC
15,-,TRBV3-1,few,TRBJ1-1,CASSQAETVNTEAFF,TGTGCCAGCAGCCAGGCCGAGACAGTGAACACTGAAGCTTTCTTT
14,TRBD1,TRBV5-1,many,TRBJ2-7,CASSLGTGGYEQYF,TGTGCCAGCAGCTTAGGGACAGGGGGCTACGAGCAGTACTTC
17,-,TRBV11-1,-,TRBJ2-1,CASSLVGQGGSYNEQFF,TGTGCCAGCAGCTTAGTGGGCCAGGGCGGGTCCTACAATGAGCAGTTCTTC
15,-,TRBV5-1,few,TRBJ2-1,CASSLVGGDYNEQFF,TGCGCCAGCAGCTTGGTTGGAGGGGACTACAATGAGCAGTTCTTC
11,-,TRBV10-3,-,TRBJ2-3,CASYITDTQYF,TGTGCGAGCTACATCACAGATACGCAGTATTTT
14,-,TRBV20-1,-,TRBJ1-5,CSASGTVFNQPQHF,TGCAGTGCTAGCGGGACGGTCTTCAATCAGCCCCAGCATTTT
17,TRBD2,TRBV24-1,few,TRBJ2-3,CATSSTEREASKATQYF,TGTGCCACCAGCTCGACCGAGCGGGAGGCTAGCAAGGCTACGCAGTATTTT
15,-,TRBV7-9,few,TRBJ2-7,CASSLGSTEWNEQYF,TGTGCCAGCAGCTTAGGGTCGACAGAATGGAACGAGCAGTACTTC
18,TRBD2,TRBV28,few,TRBJ2-1,CASSSGGGTILGNNEQFF,TGTGCCAGCAGTTCTGGGGGGGGGACTATCTTGGGCAACAATGAGCAGTTCTTC
14,-,TRBV6-1,-,TRBJ2-3,CASSVPQDTDTQYF,TGTGCCAGCAGTGTTCCACAGGATACAGATACGCAGTATTTT
15,-,TRBV7-9,-,TRBJ1-5,CASSFLAGSNQPQHF,TGTGCCAGCAGCTTCCTGGCAGGGAGCAATCAGCCCCAGCATTTT
14,-,TRBV4-1,-,TRBJ2-4,CASSKGQGVNIQYF,TGCGCCAGCAGCAAAGGGCAGGGAGTAAACATTCAGTACTTC
13,-,TRBV24-1,-,TRBJ2-5,CATSVGGRETQYF,TGTGCCACCAGCGTAGGGGGACGGGAGACCCAGTACTTC
15,-,TRBV12-3/TRBV12-4,few,TRBJ1-5,CASSSRGESNQPQHF,TGTGCCAGCAGTTCAAGAGGGGAGAGCAATCAGCCCCAGCATTTT
16,-,TRBV6-5,-,TRBJ2-3,CASSSPRRGLTDTQYF,TGTGCCAGCAGTTCGCCCCGGCGGGGTCTCACAGATACGCAGTATTTT
15,-,TRBV5-1,few,TRBJ2-3,CASSLRGGASDTQYF,TGCGCCAGCAGCTTGCGAGGGGGGGCGTCAGATACGCAGTATTTT
15,TRBD1,TRBV6-2/TRBV6-3,few,TRBJ2-1,CASCFGTGAYNEQFF,TGTGCCAGCTGCTTCGGGACAGGGGCTTACAATGAGCAGTTCTTC
14,TRBD2,TRBV11-2,-,TRBJ2-1,CASSSNSGDVEMFF,TGTGCCAGCAGCTCTAATAGCGGGGATGTGGAGATGTTCTTC
15,-,TRBV15,-,TRBJ2-1,CATSRGQASYNEQFF,TGTGCCACCAGCAGAGGACAAGCCTCCTACAATGAGCAGTTCTTC
16,TRBD2,TRBV7-2,few,TRBJ2-3,CASSLGVSGSTDTQYF,TGTGCCAGCAGCTTAGGCGTTAGCGGGAGCACAGATACGCAGTATTTT
15,TRBD1,TRBV7-2,-,TRBJ2-5,CASSQSPGGGETQYF,TGTGCCAGCAGCCAGTCCCCAGGGGGCGGGGAGACCCAGTACTTC
12,-,TRBV6-5,many,TRBJ2-1,CASLGLRNEQFF,TGTGCCAGCCTAGGTCTTCGCAATGAGCAGTTCTTC
15,-,TRBV12-3/TRBV12-4,few,TRBJ2-5,CASSRGGGTQETQYF,TGTGCCAGCAGCCGCGGTGGGGGGACACAAGAGACCCAGTACTTC
13,-,TRBV7-2,-,TRBJ2-5,CASSPPQEETQYF,TGTGCCAGCTCCCCCCCCCAGGAAGAGACCCAGTACTTC
14,-,TRBV7-3,-,TRBJ2-2,CASSLWGPPGELFF,TGTGCCAGCAGCTTATGGGGCCCCCCCGGGGAGCTGTTTTTT
15,-,TRBV9,-,TRBJ2-3,CASSVRAGRTDTQYF,TGTGCCAGCAGCGTAAGAGCGGGCCGCACAGATACGCAGTATTTT
15,-,TRBV12-3/TRBV12-4,many,TRBJ2-1,CASSTTRGRFNEQFF,TGTGCCAGCAGCACGACTAGGGGCCGATTCAATGAGCAGTTCTTC
14,TRBD2,TRBV24-1,-,TRBJ2-1,CATSHLGGRNEQFF,TGTGCCACCAGCCACCTGGGGGGGAGAAATGAGCAGTTCTTC